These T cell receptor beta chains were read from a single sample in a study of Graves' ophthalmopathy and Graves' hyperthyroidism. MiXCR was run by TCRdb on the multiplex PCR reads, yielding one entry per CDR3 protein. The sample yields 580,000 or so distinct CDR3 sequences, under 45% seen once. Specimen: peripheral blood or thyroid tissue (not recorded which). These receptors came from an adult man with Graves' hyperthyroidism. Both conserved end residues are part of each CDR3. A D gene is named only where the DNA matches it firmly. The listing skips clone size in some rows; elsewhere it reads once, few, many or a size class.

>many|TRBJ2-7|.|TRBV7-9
CASSLDETSPYEQYF
TGTGCCAGCAGCTTAGACGAGACTAGTCCCTACGAGCAGTACTTC
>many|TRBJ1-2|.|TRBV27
CASSYRQESGGYTF
TGTGCCAGCAGTTACCGACAGGAGAGTGGTGGCTACACCTTC
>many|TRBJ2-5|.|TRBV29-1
CSVLGVRSEETQYF
TGCAGCGTGCTGGGAGTTAGGTCGGAAGAGACCCAGTACTTC
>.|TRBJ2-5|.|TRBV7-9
CASSSTPDETQYF
TGTGCCAGCAGCTCGACCCCGGATGAGACCCAGTACTTC
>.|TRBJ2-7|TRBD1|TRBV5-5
CAWSGARDRSTYEQYF
TGTGCCTGGAGTGGGGCACGGGACAGGAGTACCTACGAGCAGTACTTC
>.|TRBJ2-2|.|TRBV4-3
CASSQQGLGPNTGELFF
TGCGCCAGCAGCCAACAGGGCCTAGGCCCAAACACCGGGGAGCTGTTTTTT
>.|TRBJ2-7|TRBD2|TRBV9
CASSVTSGDEQYF
TGTGCCAGCAGCGTGACTAGCGGGGACGAGCAGTACTTC
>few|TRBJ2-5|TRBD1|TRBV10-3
CASSLQGVGETQYF
TGTGCCAGCAGTCTACAGGGGGTTGGTGAGACCCAGTACTTC
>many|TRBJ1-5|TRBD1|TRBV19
CASSRSGTGGNQPQHF
TGTGCCAGTAGTCGTTCCGGGACAGGAGGGAATCAGCCCCAGCATTTT
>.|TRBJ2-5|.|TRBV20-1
CSARVGAIHFETQYF
TGCAGTGCTAGAGTAGGGGCCATTCATTTCGAGACCCAGTACTTC
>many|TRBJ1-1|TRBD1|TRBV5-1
CASSQTGTGRMNTEAFF
TGCGCCAGCAGCCAGACCGGGACAGGGAGAATGAACACTGAAGCTTTCTTT
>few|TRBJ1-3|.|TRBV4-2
CASSQDGDAGNTIYF
TGTGCCAGCAGCCAAGATGGAGACGCTGGAAACACCATATATTTT
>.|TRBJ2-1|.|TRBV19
CASSIGGTGPYEQFF
TGTGCCAGTAGTATCGGAGGGACTGGCCCCTATGAGCAGTTCTTC
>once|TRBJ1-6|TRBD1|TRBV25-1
CASSAYPSGQGLYNSPLHF
TGTGCCAGCAGTGCTTACCCATCCGGACAGGGACTCTATAATTCACCCCTCCACTTT
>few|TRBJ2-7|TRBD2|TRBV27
CASSRLAGGDEQYF
TGTGCCAGCAGTCGCCTAGCGGGAGGGGATGAGCAGTACTTC
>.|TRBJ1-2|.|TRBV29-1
CSVTLARDHGYGYTF
TGCAGCGTCACCCTAGCGCGGGACCATGGCTATGGCTACACCTTC
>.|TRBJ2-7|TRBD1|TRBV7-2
CASSVGGQGAQKQYF
TGTGCCAGCAGCGTAGGGGGACAGGGGGCGCAAAAGCAGTACTTC
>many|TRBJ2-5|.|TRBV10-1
CASSNGPTRETQYF
TGCGCCAGCAGTAATGGACCCACGAGGGAGACCCAGTACTTC
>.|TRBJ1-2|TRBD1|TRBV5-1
CASTPRTGGYTF
TGCGCCAGCACCCCTCGGACAGGAGGCTACACCTTC
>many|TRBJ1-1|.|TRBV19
CASSIFQGPEAFF
TGTGCCAGTAGTATATTCCAGGGCCCTGAAGCTTTCTTT
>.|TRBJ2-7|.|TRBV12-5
CASGRTRGEFF
TGTGCTAGTGGACGGACGAGAGGGGAGTTCTTC
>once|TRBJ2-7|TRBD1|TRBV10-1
CASSDTGTGSEEQYF
TGCGCCAGCAGTGATACCGGGACAGGGTCGGAGGAGCAGTACTTC
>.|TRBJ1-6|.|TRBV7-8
CASSERTASSYNSPLHF
TGTGCCAGCAGCGAGCGGACAGCGAGCTCCTATAATTCACCCCTCCACTTT
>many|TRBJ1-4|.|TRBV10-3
CAISESAGWIEKLFF
TGTGCCATCAGTGAGTCGGCAGGGTGGATCGAAAAACTGTTTTTT
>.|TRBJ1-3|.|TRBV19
CATIKSSGNTIYF
TGTGCCACAATTAAGAGCTCTGGAAACACCATATATTTT
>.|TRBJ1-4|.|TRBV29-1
CSVTGTSGHNEKLFF
TGCAGCGTTACCGGGACTAGCGGACACAATGAAAAACTGTTTTTT
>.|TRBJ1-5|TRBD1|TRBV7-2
CASSRRTGEGQPQHF
TGTGCCAGCAGCCGACGGACAGGGGAAGGTCAGCCCCAGCATTTT
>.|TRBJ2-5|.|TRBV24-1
CATSDRGGVGETQYF
TGTGCCACCAGTGATCGTGGAGGGGTCGGGGAGACCCAGTACTTC
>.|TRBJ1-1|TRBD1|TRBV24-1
CATSDHPRQGRRTEAFF
TGTGCCACCAGTGACCACCCCCGACAGGGGCGAAGAACTGAAGCTTTCTTT
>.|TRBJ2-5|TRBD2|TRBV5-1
CASSSPPLHQTSGGYETQYF
TGCGCCAGCAGCTCCCCCCCCCTACATCAGACTAGCGGGGGATATGAGACCCAGTACTTC
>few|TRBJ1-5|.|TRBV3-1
CASSHSGADQPQHF
TGTGCCAGCAGCCATTCGGGAGCGGATCAGCCCCAGCATTTT
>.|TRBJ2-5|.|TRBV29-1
CSVEVGTLVETQYF
TGCAGCGTTGAGGTCGGGACCCTGGTGGAGACCCAGTACTTC
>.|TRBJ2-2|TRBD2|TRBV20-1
CSARPSGGRGVNTGELFF
TGCAGTGCTAGACCCTCCGGAGGGCGGGGGGTTAACACCGGGGAGCTGTTTTTT
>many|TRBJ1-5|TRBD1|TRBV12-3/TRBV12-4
CASTYHSGGTGTRQQPQHF
TGTGCCAGCACGTATCACTCCGGGGGGACAGGGACACGTCAACAGCCCCAGCATTTT
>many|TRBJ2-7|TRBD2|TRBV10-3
CAISGIAGLTYEQYF
TGTGCCATCAGTGGTATAGCGGGACTTACCTACGAGCAGTACTTC
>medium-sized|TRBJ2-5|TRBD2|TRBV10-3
CAISRLAGKRGETQYF
TGTGCCATCAGCCGACTAGCGGGAAAGAGGGGAGAGACCCAGTACTTC
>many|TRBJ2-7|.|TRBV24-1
CATSDSTGVAEQYF
TGTGCCACCAGTGATTCCACCGGGGTCGCCGAGCAGTACTTC
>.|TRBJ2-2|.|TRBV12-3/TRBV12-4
CASRVGQAAAGELFF
TGTGCCAGCAGAGTGGGACAAGCGGCGGCCGGGGAGCTGTTTTTT
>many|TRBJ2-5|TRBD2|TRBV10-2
CASSYNRVQREEGETQYF
TGCGCCAGCAGTTACAACCGTGTCCAGCGGGAGGAGGGAGAGACCCAGTACTTC
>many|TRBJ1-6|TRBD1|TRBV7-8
CASSQDLGQVTDLYNSPLHF
TGTGCCAGCAGCCAAGATCTGGGACAGGTGACGGACCTCTATAATTCACCCCTCCACTTT
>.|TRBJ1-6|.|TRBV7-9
CASSYEFGQNSSPLHF
TGTGCCAGCAGTTATGAGTTTGGACAGAATAGTTCACCCCTCCACTTT
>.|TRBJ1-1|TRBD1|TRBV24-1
CATSDWTGSTEAFF
TGTGCCACCAGTGATTGGACAGGGAGCACTGAAGCTTTCTTT
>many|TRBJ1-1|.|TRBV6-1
CASSEGGSLSPEAFF
TGTGCCAGCAGTGAAGGAGGCAGCCTATCTCCTGAAGCTTTCTTT
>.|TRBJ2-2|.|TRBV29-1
CSVETVRNTGELFF
TGCAGCGTTGAAACAGTCAGGAACACCGGGGAGCTGTTTTTT
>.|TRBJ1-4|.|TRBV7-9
CASSLIPGPHYNEKLFF
TGTGCCAGCAGCCTAATCCCAGGACCCCACTATAATGAAAAACTGTTTTTT
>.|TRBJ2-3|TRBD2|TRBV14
CASSQDTSGRAEADTQYF
TGTGCCAGCAGCCAAGACACTAGCGGGAGGGCCGAGGCAGATACGCAGTATTTT
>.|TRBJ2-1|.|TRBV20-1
CSARPNSYEQFF
TGCAGTGCCCGCCCCAACTCCTACGAGCAGTTCTTC